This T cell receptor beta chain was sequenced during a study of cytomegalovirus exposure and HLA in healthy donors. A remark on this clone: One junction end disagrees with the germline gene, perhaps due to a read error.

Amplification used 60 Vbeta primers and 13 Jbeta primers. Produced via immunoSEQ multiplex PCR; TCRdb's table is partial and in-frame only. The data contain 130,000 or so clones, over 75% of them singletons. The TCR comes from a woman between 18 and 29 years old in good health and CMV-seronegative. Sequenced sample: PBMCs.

The CDR3 is CSSSPSDRVLVEQFF. For the CDR3, the DNA is TGTTCCAGCAGCCCCTCGGACAGGGTCTTGGTTGAGCAGTTCTTC. The chain links TRBV7-9 to TRBJ2-1; 8 bases fit TRBD1. This CDR3 has 15 amino acids. Germline values: CDR1 SEHNR, CDR2 FQNEAQ (reference sequence).